One and the same sample provided the 8 T cell receptor beta chains below, sequenced in a study of cytomegalovirus exposure and HLA in healthy donors. The method was immunoSEQ multiplex PCR; TCRdb's version includes in-frame clones alone and lacks a portion of them. The repertoire includes 82,000 or so clones, 85% to 95% of them detected once, and approximately 0.69% sits in the top ten. The sample taken for sequencing was PBMCs. The receptors were gathered from a woman aged 18-35 years in good health and CMV-seronegative.

The chain links TRBV19 to TRBJ1-1, with D tentatively TRBD1 (6 bases). The CDR3 consists of 15 residues. The germline V and J ends were trimmed by 9 bases and 0 bases, with 17 bases remaining between them. The germline CDR1 and CDR2 sequences are LNHDA and SQIVND (reference sequence). The CDR3 here is CASSTGHRMNTEAFF. The CDR3 region has the DNA TGTGCCAGCTCCACAGGGCATAGAATGAACACTGAAGCTTTCTTT.

J is TRBJ1-5 and V is TRBV5-8, with 8 bases lining up with TRBD1. The germline gives CDR1 SGHTS, CDR2 YDEGEE. The trim removed 2 bases at V and 7 bases at J, leaving 14 bases unmatched. The CDR3 has 17 amino acids. The CDR3: CASSFGTGGQGGQPQHF. CDR3 sequence (DNA): TGTGCCAGCAGCTTCGGGACCGGAGGACAGGGTGGGCAGCCCCAGCATTTT.

V and J are TRBV7-9 and TRBJ1-1, with unresolved D. Trimming left V 1 base short and J 4 bases short, with 10 bases between. The CDR3 runs to 14 residues. Germline V gives CDR1 SEHNR, CDR2 FQNEAQ (reference sequence). CDR3 amino acids: CASSLERLSTEAFF. In DNA form, the CDR3 reads TGTGCCAGCAGCTTAGAGAGACTCAGCACTGAAGCTTTCTTT. The full variable domain, with the rest looked up from reference TRBV7-9 and TRBJ1-1, is DTGVSQNPRHKITKRGQNVTFRCDPISEHNRLYWYRQTLGQGPEFLTYFQNEAQLEKSRLLSDRFSAERPKGSFSTLEIQRTEQGDSAMYLCASSLERLSTEAFFGQGTRLTVV.

This chain connects TRBV4-3 to TRBJ1-2; unclear D gene. Per the germline V gene, CDR1 is LGHNA and CDR2 is YSLEER. The CDR3 is 15 residues long. The V end was cut by 1 base, the J end by 4 bases, with 13 bases between. This CDR3 is CASSQVNQEGYGYTF. As DNA, the CDR3 is TGCGCCAGCAGCCAAGTCAACCAGGAGGGCTATGGCTACACCTTC.

The V gene is TRBV5-1, the J gene TRBJ2-7; 9 nucleotides line up with TRBD1. V shed 4 bases, J shed 3 bases, and the junction held 5 bases outside the gene matches. CDR3 length: 14 residues. In germline, CDR1 is SGHRS, CDR2 YFSETQ. The CDR3 DNA sequence: TGCGCCAGCAGCCAACAGGGGGCGGACTACGAGCAGTACTTC. Translated, it gives CASSQQGADYEQYF.

The genes are TRBV4-3 and TRBJ2-1; TRBD2 matches 7 bases. The V gene end was trimmed by 0 bases and the J gene end by 7 bases; junction bases not matched to a gene: 6. CDR3 length equals 15 residues. Germline V gene data show CDR1 as LGHNA and CDR2 as YSLEER. This CDR3 is CASSQDRLAVNEQFF. The CDR3 DNA sequence: TGCGCCAGCAGCCAAGATAGGCTAGCGGTAAATGAGCAGTTCTTC.

In its sample, this clone was seen once. Other DNA sequences in this sample translate to the same CDR3. CDR3: CSVDRGNYGYTF. In nucleotides, the CDR3 is TGCAGCGTTGACAGGGGGAACTATGGCTACACCTTC. This sequence joins TRBV29-1 and TRBJ1-2, with 7 bases fitting TRBD1. J lost 2 bases, V lost 3 bases, and 0 bases had no gene match. Germline V gene lookup returns CDR1 SQVTM and CDR2 ANQGSEA. This CDR3 region has 12 residues.

This rearrangement joins TRBV10-3 to TRBJ2-3; TRBD2 matches at 10 bases. Per the germline V gene, CDR1 is ENHRY and CDR2 is SYGVKD. The V gene end was trimmed by 6 bases and the J gene end by 1 base; junction bases not matched to a gene: 1. This CDR3 is built from 14 residues. CDR3 residues: CAIRGTSGTDTQYF. In DNA form, the CDR3 reads TGTGCCATCAGGGGGACTAGCGGCACAGATACGCAGTATTTT.